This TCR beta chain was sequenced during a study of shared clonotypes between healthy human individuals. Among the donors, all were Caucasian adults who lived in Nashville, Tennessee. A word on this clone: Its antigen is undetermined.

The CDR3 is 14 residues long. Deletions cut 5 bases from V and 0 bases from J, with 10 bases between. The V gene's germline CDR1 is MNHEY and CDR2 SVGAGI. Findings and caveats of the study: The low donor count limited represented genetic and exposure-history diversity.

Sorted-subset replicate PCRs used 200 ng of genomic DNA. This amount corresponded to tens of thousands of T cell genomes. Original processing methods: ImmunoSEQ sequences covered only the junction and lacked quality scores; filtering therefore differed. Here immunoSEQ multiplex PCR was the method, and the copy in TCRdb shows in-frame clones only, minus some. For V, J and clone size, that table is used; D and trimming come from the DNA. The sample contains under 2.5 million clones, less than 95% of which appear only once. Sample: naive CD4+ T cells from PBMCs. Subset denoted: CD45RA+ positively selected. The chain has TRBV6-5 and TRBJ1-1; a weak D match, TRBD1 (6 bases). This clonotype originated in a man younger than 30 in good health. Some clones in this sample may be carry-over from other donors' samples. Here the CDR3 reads CASSAGQLNTEAFF. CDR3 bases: TGTGCCAGCAGTGCAGGACAGTTGAACACTGAAGCTTTCTTT.